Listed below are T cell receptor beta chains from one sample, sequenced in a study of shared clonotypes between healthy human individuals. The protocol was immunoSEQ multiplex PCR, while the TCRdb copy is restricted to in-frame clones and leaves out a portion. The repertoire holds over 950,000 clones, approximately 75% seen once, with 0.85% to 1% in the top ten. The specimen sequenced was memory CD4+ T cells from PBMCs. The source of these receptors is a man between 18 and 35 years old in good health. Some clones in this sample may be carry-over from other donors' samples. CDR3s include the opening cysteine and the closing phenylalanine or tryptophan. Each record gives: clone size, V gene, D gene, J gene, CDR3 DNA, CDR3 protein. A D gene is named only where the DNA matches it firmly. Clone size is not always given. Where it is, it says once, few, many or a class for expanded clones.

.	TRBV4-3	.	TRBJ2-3	TGCGCCAGCAGCCAAGGAACCGCAGGGTTCGCAGATACGCAGTATTTT	CASSQGTAGFADTQYF
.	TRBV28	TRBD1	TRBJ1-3	TGTGCCAGCGGGACAGACAGGGGGACTGGAAACACCATATATTTT	CASGTDRGTGNTIYF
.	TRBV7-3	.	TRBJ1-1	TGTGCCAGCAGCTTGACCAAGAACACTGAAGCTTTCTTT	CASSLTKNTEAFF
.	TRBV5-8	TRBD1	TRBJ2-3	TGTGCCAGCAGCTCCATGGGGACAGGGGGCCCCACAGATACGCAGTATTTT	CASSSMGTGGPTDTQYF
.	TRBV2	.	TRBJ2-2	TGTGCCAGCAGTGAAGCGGACGGCCTTGGGGAGCTGTTTTTT	CASSEADGLGELFF
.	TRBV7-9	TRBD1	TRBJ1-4	TGTGCCAGCAGCCTTGGACAGGATAATGAAAAACTGTTTTTT	CASSLGQDNEKLFF
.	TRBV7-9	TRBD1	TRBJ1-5	TGTGCCAGCAGCTTAGAGGGGGCTGGCAATCAGCCCCAGCATTTT	CASSLEGAGNQPQHF
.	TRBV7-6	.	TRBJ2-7	TGTGCCAGCAGCTTAAGGTTTAGGGAGGAGCAGTACTTC	CASSLRFREEQYF
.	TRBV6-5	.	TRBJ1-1	TGTGCCAGCTGGCGGGGGGAAGCTTTCTTT	CASWRGEAFF
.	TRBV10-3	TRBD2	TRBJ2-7	TGTACCATCAGGGGGACTAGCGGGAGAGGGCAGTACTTC	CTIRGTSGRGQYF
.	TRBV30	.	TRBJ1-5	TGTGCCTGGAGTGTAGCCTTCGGAGTCAGTCAGCCCCAGCATTTT	CAWSVAFGVSQPQHF
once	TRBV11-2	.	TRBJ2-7	TGTGCCAGCAGCTTAGCCAGGGGGGGTTACGAGCAGTACTTC	CASSLARGGYEQYF
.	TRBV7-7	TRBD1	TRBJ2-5	TGTGCCAGCAGCCCCCGGCGGACTGGGACAGGGGAAGAGACCCAGTACTTC	CASSPRRTGTGEETQYF
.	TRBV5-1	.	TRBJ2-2	TGCGCCAGCAGCTGGGGGGCCTTGAACACCGGGGAGCTGTTTTTT	CASSWGALNTGELFF
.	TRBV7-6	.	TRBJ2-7	TGTGCCAGCAGCCCGAGGGAGGGGGTCCCCGGGACTCGCTACGAGCAGTACTTC	CASSPREGVPGTRYEQYF
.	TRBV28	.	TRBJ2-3	TGTGCCAGCAGCCGGGGACGAAGCACAGATACGCAGTATTTT	CASSRGRSTDTQYF
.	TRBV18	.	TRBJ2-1	TGTGCCAGCTCACCACCATCCTCCAATGAGCAGTTCTTC	CASSPPSSNEQFF
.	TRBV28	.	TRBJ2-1	TGTGCCAGCAGTCGGAGGGGGGCGCAATGGAACAATGAGCAGTTCTTC	CASSRRGAQWNNEQFF
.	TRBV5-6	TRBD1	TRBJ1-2	TGTGCCAGCAGCTTAGGGACAGGGAAGGGCTACACCTTC	CASSLGTGKGYTF
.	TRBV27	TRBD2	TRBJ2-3	TGTGCCAGCAGATCCAGCGGGGGATGGGGAACAGATACGCAGTATTTT	CASRSSGGWGTDTQYF
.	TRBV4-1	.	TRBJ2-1	TGCGCCAGCAGCCAAGATAAGAGGAGTTTCGACAATGAGCAGTTCTTC	CASSQDKRSFDNEQFF
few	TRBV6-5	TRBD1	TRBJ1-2	TGTGCCAGCGGGGAACAGGGGTCCGGCTACACCTTC	CASGEQGSGYTF
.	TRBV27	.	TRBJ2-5	TGTGCCAGCAGTTTGAGTGAGACCCAGTACTTC	CASSLSETQYF
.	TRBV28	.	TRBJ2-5	TGTGCCAGCAGTCCCGACTGGGGTCTGAGGACCCAGTACTTC	CASSPDWGLRTQYF
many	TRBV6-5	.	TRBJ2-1	TGTGCCAGCAGTTCAACGGGAGCAGGAGGTTCGGATGAGCAGTTCTTC	CASSSTGAGGSDEQFF
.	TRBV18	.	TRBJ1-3	TGTGCCAGCTCAGCCGACAGGCCGGGGAATGGAAACACCATATATTTT	CASSADRPGNGNTIYF
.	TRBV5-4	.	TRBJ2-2	TGTGCCAGCAGCTTGGGCACAATCGGAACTTTTAACACCGGGGAACTGTTTTTT	CASSLGTIGTFNTGELFF
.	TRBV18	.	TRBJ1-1	TGTGCCAGCTCACCAAATCGGGCAGGGGCGAGGACTGAAGCTTTCTTT	CASSPNRAGARTEAFF
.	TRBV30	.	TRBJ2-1	TGTGCCTGGAGTGTGTGGGGTGAGCAGTTCTTC	CAWSVWGEQFF
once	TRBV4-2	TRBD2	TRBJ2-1	TGTGCCAGCAGCCATGCCGGGACTAGTCCGAACAATGAGCAGTTCTTC	CASSHAGTSPNNEQFF
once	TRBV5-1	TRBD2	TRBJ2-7	TGCGCCAGCAGCCTGGTAGCGGGAGTGACCTACGAGCAGTACTTC	CASSLVAGVTYEQYF
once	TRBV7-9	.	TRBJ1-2	TGTGCCAGCAGCGCAGCGCGGGTAGCTAACTATGGCTACACCTTC	CASSAARVANYGYTF
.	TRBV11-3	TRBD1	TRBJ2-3	TGTGCCAGCAGCTCCAGACAGGGCCACACAGATACGCAGTATTTT	CASSSRQGHTDTQYF
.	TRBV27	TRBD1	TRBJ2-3	TGTGCCAGCAGTTCCCGTAAAAGTGGACAGGGGAGGAAGGGGACAGATACGCAGTATTTT	CASSSRKSGQGRKGTDTQYF
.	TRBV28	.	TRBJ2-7	TGTGCCAGCAGTATTACAGCCTACGAGCAGTACTTC	CASSITAYEQYF
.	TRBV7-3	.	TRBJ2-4	TGTGCCAGCAGCTTAATGGCTTCGGGGTTAAAATACTTC	CASSLMASGLKYF
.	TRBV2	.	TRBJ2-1	TGTGCCAGCAGGAGGACCGTCTACAATGAGCAGTTCTTC	CASRRTVYNEQFF
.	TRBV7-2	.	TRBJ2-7	TGTGCCAGCAGCTCCCTGACGACCAGGGCCTACGAGCAGTACTTC	CASSSLTTRAYEQYF
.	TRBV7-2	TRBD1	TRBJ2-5	TGTGCCAGCAGCTCGGGGACAGTACAAGAGACCCAGTACTTC	CASSSGTVQETQYF
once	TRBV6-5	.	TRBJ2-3	TGTGCCAGCAGTTACGAAGACTCCCGCAATACGCAGTATTTT	CASSYEDSRNTQYF
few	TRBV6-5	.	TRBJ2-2	TGTGCCAGCACCTTAGGTCGATTCACCGGGGAGCTGTTTTTT	CASTLGRFTGELFF
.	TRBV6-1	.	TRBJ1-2	TGTGCCACCGACCCTGGTGACTATGGCTACACCTTC	CATDPGDYGYTF
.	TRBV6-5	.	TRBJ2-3	TGTGCCAGCAGTTCTAGCGGCACAGATACGCAGTATTTT	CASSSSGTDTQYF
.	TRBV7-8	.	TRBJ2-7	TGTGCCAGCAGCCCTGACATCGACAGGTTCTACGAGCAGTACTTC	CASSPDIDRFYEQYF
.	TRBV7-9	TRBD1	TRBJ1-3	TGTGCCAGCAGCTTTGGGGGACAGGGGTCCTCTGGAAACACCATATATTTT	CASSFGGQGSSGNTIYF
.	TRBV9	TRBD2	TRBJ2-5	TGTGCCAGCAGCTTTAGCGGGAGGGAGGAGACCCAGTACTTC	CASSFSGREETQYF
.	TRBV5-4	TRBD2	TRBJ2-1	TGTGCCAGCAGCTCGACTAGCGCCTCCTACAATGAGCAGTTCTTC	CASSSTSASYNEQFF
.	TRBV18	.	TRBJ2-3	TGTGCCAGCTCAATCGCGAGGGCAGGGGGCACAGATACGCAGTATTTT	CASSIARAGGTDTQYF
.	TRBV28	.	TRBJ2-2	TGTGCCAGCAGTTTAAGAGGGGTCGAAGGGGAGCTGTTTTTT	CASSLRGVEGELFF
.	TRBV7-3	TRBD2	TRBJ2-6	TGTGCCAGCAGCTCCCGGGGGGACGGGGCCAACGTCCTGACTTTC	CASSSRGDGANVLTF
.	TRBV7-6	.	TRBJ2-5	TGTGCCAGCAGCGCTCGGTGGCAAGAGACCCAGTACTTC	CASSARWQETQYF
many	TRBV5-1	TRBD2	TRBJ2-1	TGCGCCAGCATCGCGGGGACTAGCGGGACGTTCTACAATGAGCAGTTCTTC	CASIAGTSGTFYNEQFF
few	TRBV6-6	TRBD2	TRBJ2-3	TGTGCCAGCAGTAGAGCGGGAGCCCCAGATACGCAGTATTTT	CASSRAGAPDTQYF
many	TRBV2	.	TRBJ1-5	TGTGCCAGCACCCGGGGGCCACGTCAGCCCCAGCATTTT	CASTRGPRQPQHF